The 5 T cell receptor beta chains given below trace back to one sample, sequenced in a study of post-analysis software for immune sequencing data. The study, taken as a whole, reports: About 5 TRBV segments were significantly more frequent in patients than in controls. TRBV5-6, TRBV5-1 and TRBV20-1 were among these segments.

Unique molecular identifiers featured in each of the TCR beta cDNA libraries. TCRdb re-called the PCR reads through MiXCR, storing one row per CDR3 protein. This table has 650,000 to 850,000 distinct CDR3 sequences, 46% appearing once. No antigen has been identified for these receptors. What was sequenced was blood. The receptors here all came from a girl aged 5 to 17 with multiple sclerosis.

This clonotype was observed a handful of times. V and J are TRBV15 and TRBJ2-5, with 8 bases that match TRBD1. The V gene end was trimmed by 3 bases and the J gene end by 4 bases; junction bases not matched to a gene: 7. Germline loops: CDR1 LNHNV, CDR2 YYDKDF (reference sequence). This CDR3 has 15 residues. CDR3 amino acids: CATSSGTGQVETQYF. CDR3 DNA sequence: TGTGCCACCAGCAGTGGGACAGGTCAGGTAGAGACCCAGTACTTC.

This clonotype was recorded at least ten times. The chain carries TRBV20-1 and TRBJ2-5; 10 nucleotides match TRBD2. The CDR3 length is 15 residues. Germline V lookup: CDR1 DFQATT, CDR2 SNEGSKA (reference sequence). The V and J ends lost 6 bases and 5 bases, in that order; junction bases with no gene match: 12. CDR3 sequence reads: CSAPRTSGGGETQYF. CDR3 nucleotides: TGCAGTGCCCCGCGGACTAGCGGAGGGGGGGAGACCCAGTACTTC.

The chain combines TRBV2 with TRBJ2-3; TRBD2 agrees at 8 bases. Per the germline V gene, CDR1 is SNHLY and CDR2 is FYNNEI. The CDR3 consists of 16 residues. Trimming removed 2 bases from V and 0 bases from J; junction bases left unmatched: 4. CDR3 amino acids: CASSEIAGPSTDTQYF. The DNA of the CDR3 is TGTGCCAGCAGTGAAATAGCGGGACCCAGCACAGATACGCAGTATTTT.

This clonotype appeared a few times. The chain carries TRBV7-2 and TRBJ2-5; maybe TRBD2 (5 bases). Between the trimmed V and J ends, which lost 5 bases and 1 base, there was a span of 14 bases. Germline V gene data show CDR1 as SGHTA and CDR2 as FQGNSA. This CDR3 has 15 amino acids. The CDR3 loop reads CASSALGELQETQYF. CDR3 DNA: TGTGCCAGCAGCGCTTTGGGAGAGCTCCAAGAGACCCAGTACTTC.

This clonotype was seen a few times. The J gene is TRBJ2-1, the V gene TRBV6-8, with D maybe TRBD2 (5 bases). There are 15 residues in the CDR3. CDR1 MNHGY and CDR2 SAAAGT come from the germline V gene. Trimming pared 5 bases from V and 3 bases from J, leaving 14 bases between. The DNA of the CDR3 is TGTGCCAGCAGTAACGCTAGCAGGTGCTACAATGAGCAGTTCTTC. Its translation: CASSNASRCYNEQFF.